Listed below are T cell receptor beta chains from one sample, sequenced in a study of T cells in Graves' hyperthyroidism and ophthalmopathy. TCRdb used MiXCR to reprocess the multiplex PCR reads, holding one entry per CDR3 protein. Of 490,000 or so distinct CDR3 sequences listed, approximately 48% are singletons. What was sequenced was peripheral blood or thyroid tissue (not recorded which). The receptors were sampled from an adult woman with Graves' disease, either hyperthyroidism or ophthalmopathy (not recorded which). Each CDR3 is given with its conserved first and last residue. Fields, in order: D gene, CDR3 length, V gene, J gene, clone size, CDR3 DNA, CDR3 protein. D genes are given only for firm matches. Where a row states a size, it is once, few, many or the class of an expanded clone; other rows omit it.

.	17	TRBV10-3	TRBJ2-6	many	TGTGCCATCAGTGAGCATCCCACAGGGTCCGGGGCCAACGTCCTGACTTTC	CAISEHPTGSGANVLTF
.	15	TRBV7-2	TRBJ1-1	.	TGTGCCAGCAGCTTAGGAGGTGGGGGAGAGGCGAGAGCTTTCTTT	CASSLGGGGEARAFF
TRBD1	13	TRBV5-1	TRBJ1-5	.	TGCGCCAGCAGCTTGGGGACAGGTGCCTACGAGCATTTT	CASSLGTGAYEHF
.	18	TRBV20-1	TRBJ2-7	many	TGCAGTGCTAGAGCCCAAACAGGGACTTCCAGGAAGGCCTACGAGCAGTACTTC	CSARAQTGTSRKAYEQYF
.	15	TRBV10-3	TRBJ2-5	.	TGTGCCATCAGTGAGTCCGCGGGTCGGAGCCAGCCCCAGTACTTC	CAISESAGRSQPQYF
.	13	TRBV6-1	TRBJ1-2	many	TGTGCCAGCAGTGAAGGGGTCAACTATGGCTACACCTTC	CASSEGVNYGYTF
.	14	TRBV5-1	TRBJ2-2	many	TGCGCCAGCAGGCCACCCGGAGGTCCCGGGGAGCTGTTTTTT	CASRPPGGPGELFF
.	10	TRBV2	TRBJ1-1	.	TGTGCCAGCACCAGTGGGAAAGCTTTCTTT	CASTSGKAFF
.	10	TRBV12-3/TRBV12-4	TRBJ1-2	.	TGTGCCAGCAGCTCGGGACCGGGGACCTTC	CASSSGPGTF
TRBD2	17	TRBV7-9	TRBJ2-6	.	TGTGCCAGCAGCTCCACTAGCGGTTCCCCTGGGGCCAACGTCCTGACTTTC	CASSSTSGSPGANVLTF
TRBD1	15	TRBV2	TRBJ2-7	.	TGTGCCAGCATCGACGACGGACAGGGGGGCTACGAGCAGTACTTC	CASIDDGQGGYEQYF
TRBD2	19	TRBV29-1	TRBJ2-2	many	TGCAGCGTTGAAATCGGTGGACTAGCGGATCCCTGGGGCACCGGGGAGCTGTTTTTT	CSVEIGGLADPWGTGELFF
.	13	TRBV2	TRBJ1-2	once	TGTGCCAGCAGTGAGACCAGAGTAGGGGGCTACACCTTC	CASSETRVGGYTF
.	15	TRBV7-2	TRBJ2-5	many	TGTGCCAGCAGCTTAGGGCAGGGGGGTTTCGAGACCCAGTACTTC	CASSLGQGGFETQYF
.	16	TRBV20-1	TRBJ2-5	.	TGCAGTGCTCCTGAGGCGAGGGGTGGAGTCAGCGAGACCCAGTACTTC	CSAPEARGGVSETQYF
.	14	TRBV7-9	TRBJ2-7	.	TGTGCCAGCAGGGAGGGGGGTGGCTCCTACGAGCAGTACTTC	CASREGGGSYEQYF
.	14	TRBV11-2	TRBJ1-1	.	TGTGCCAGCAGACTAAACACCGGGGGCACTGAAGCTTTCTTT	CASRLNTGGTEAFF
.	13	TRBV28	TRBJ2-7	.	TGTGCCAGCAGGTACCTTGGACAGAACGAGCAGTACTTC	CASRYLGQNEQYF
.	14	TRBV6-5	TRBJ1-1	many	TGTGCCAGCAGTTCAGGCAGAATGAACACTGAAGCTTTCTTT	CASSSGRMNTEAFF
TRBD1	16	TRBV9	TRBJ1-2	few	TGTGCCAGCAGCGTAAACCCGACAGGGTTGGGCTATGGCTACACCTTC	CASSVNPTGLGYGYTF
.	15	TRBV7-7	TRBJ2-2	.	TGTGCCAGCAGCTTAGATAGGACAACAACCGGGGAGCTGTTTTTT	CASSLDRTTTGELFF
.	13	TRBV12-3/TRBV12-4	TRBJ1-2	.	TGTGCCAGCAGTCCCGGGATGAATAACGGCTACACCTTC	CASSPGMNNGYTF
TRBD1	15	TRBV20-1	TRBJ1-6	.	TGCAGTGCTCCCGGGACAGGGGGCCATAATTCACCCCTCCACTTT	CSAPGTGGHNSPLHF
.	14	TRBV9	TRBJ1-6	.	TGTGCCAGCAGCGTAGGGGGGGGGAATTCACCCCTCCACTTT	CASSVGGGNSPLHF
.	14	TRBV7-2	TRBJ1-4	.	TGTGCCAGCAGCCGTTTCGGCAGAAATGAAAAACTGTTTTTT	CASSRFGRNEKLFF
.	14	TRBV20-1	TRBJ1-6	many	TGCAGTGCGGACGGGACTGAATATAATTCACCCCTCCACTTT	CSADGTEYNSPLHF
.	11	TRBV28	TRBJ1-1	few	TGTGCCAGCCACGGGCGGACTGAAGCTTTCTTT	CASHGRTEAFF
TRBD1	14	TRBV20-1	TRBJ1-2	many	TGCAGTGCAAGGACACAGGGGGCTTTTTATGGCTACACCTTC	CSARTQGAFYGYTF
.	13	TRBV12-3/TRBV12-4	TRBJ1-5	.	TGTGCCAGCAAGTCGGGAGGAATTGAGACCCAGCATTTT	CASKSGGIETQHF
.	15	TRBV29-1	TRBJ1-1	many	TGCAGCGTTAGGGCAGACGGGGGAGGGAACACTGAAGCTTTCTTT	CSVRADGGGNTEAFF
TRBD2	11	TRBV29-1	TRBJ2-5	.	TGCAGCTTAGCGGGAGAGGAGACCCAGTACTTC	CSLAGEETQYF
.	15	TRBV7-2	TRBJ1-5	.	TGTGCCAGCAGCTTAGAGAAAGTCAGCAATCAGCCCCAGCATTTT	CASSLEKVSNQPQHF
.	15	TRBV15	TRBJ2-7	once	TGTGCCACCAGCAGGGGACATAATACTATAGACGAGCAGTACTTC	CATSRGHNTIDEQYF
.	17	TRBV20-1	TRBJ2-5	.	TGCAGTGCAACGGATCTTGGAGGCACCTACGCCCAAGAGACCCAGTACTTC	CSATDLGGTYAQETQYF
TRBD1	13	TRBV28	TRBJ1-1	few	TGTGCCAGCAGTTTACTACAGGGGCATGAAGCTTTCTTT	CASSLLQGHEAFF
.	17	TRBV4-1	TRBJ1-5	many	TGCGCCAGCAGCCGCATAGGGTCACAGATTAGCAATCAGCCCCAGCATTTT	CASSRIGSQISNQPQHF
.	13	TRBV2	TRBJ2-5	.	TGTGCCAGCAGTTGGGGTAGTTTCGAGACCCAGTACTTC	CASSWGSFETQYF
TRBD2	14	TRBV7-2	TRBJ2-5	few	TGTGCCAGCACCATTGGAGCGGGAGCTGAGACCCAGTACTTC	CASTIGAGAETQYF
.	13	TRBV7-3	TRBJ2-7	many	TGTGCCAGCAGCTTATACCCCGAATACGAGCAGTACTTC	CASSLYPEYEQYF
.	15	TRBV7-2	TRBJ2-5	.	TGTGCCAGCAGCAGCCAAAGCGGGTCCCCGGGGACCCAGTACTTC	CASSSQSGSPGTQYF
TRBD1	12	TRBV29-1	TRBJ1-2	.	TGCAGCGCGACAGGGGCCCACTATGGCTACACCTTC	CSATGAHYGYTF
TRBD1	13	TRBV7-3	TRBJ2-7	.	TGTGCCAGCAGCTTAAGGCCAGGGGGCGAGCAGTACTTC	CASSLRPGGEQYF
.	11	TRBV19	TRBJ1-1	few	TGTGCCAGTAGGGCCCCAGGAAAAGCTTTCTTT	CASRAPGKAFF
TRBD2	16	TRBV4-1	TRBJ2-2	.	TGCGCCAGCAGCCACCTAGCGGGAGGGCCTTCTCTGGGGCTGTTTTTT	CASSHLAGGPSLGLFF
.	16	TRBV7-2	TRBJ1-2	.	TGTGCCAGCAGCTTAACCACTAGCGGGGCCCTCTATGGCTACACCTTC	CASSLTTSGALYGYTF
.	14	TRBV25-1	TRBJ2-7	.	TGTGCCAGCAGCCCCGAGGCGCAAGCCTACGAGCAGTACTTC	CASSPEAQAYEQYF
TRBD2	16	TRBV5-1	TRBJ2-7	.	TGCGCCAGCAGCCCATTGTTACTAGCGGGAGGAAACGAGCAGTACTTC	CASSPLLLAGGNEQYF
TRBD2	14	TRBV11-2	TRBJ2-7	many	TGTGCCAGCGAGCGGGACTCTCTATCCTACGAGCAGTACTTC	CASERDSLSYEQYF
TRBD1	15	TRBV7-2	TRBJ1-1	.	TGTGCCAGCAGCTTGGGAGGGGGCGCTGGGTCTGAAGCTTTCTTT	CASSLGGGAGSEAFF